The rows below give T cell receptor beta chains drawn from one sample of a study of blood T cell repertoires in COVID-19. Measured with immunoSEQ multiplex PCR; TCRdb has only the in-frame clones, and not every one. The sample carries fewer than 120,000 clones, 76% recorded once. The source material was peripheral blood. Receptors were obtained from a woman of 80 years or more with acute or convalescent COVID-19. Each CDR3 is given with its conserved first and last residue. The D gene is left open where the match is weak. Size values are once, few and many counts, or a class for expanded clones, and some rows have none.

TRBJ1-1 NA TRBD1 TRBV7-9 CASSGQGGTEAFF TGTGCCAGCTCCGGACAGGGAGGGACTGAAGCTTTCTTT
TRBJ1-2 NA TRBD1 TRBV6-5 CASRETRQGYGYTF TGTGCCAGCAGGGAGACACGACAGGGCTATGGCTACACCTTC
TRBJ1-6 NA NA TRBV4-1 CASSQEAGNNSPLHF TGCGCCAGCAGCCAAGAAGCAGGGAATAATTCACCCCTCCACTTT
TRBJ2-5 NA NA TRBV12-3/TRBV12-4 CASADTDRKTQYF TGTGCCAGCGCTGACACCGACAGGAAGACCCAGTACTTC
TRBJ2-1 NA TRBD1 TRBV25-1 CASSIWDRAYNEQFF TGTGCCAGCAGCATCTGGGACAGGGCCTACAATGAGCAGTTCTTC
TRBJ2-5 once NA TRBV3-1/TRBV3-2 CASSQQRETQYF TGTGCCAGCAGCCAGCAGCGGGAGACCCAGTACTTC
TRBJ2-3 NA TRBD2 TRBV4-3 CASSQDLGSGSTDTQYF TGCGCCAGCAGCCAAGATTTAGGTAGCGGGAGCACAGATACGCAGTATTTT
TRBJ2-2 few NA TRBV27 CASSSRPSEATGELFF TGTGCCAGCAGTTCCCGCCCCTCCGAGGCTACCGGGGAGCTGTTTTTT
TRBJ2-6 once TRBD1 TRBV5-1 CASRDRTISGANVLTF TGCGCCAGCAGGGACAGGACAATCTCTGGGGCCAACGTCCTGACTTTC
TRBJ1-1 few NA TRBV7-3 CASSLMANTEAFF TGTGCCAGCAGCTTAATGGCTAACACTGAAGCTTTCTTT